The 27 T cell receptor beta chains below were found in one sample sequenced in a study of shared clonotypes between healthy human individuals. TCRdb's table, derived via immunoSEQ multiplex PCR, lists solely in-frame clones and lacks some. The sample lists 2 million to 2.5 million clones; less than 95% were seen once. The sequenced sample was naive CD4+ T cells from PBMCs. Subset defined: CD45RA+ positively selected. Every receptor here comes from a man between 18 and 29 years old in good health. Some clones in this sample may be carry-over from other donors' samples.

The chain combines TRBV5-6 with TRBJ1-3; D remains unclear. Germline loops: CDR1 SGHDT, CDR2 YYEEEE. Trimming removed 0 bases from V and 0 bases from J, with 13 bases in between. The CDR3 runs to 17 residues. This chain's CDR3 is CASSLGGTADSGNTIYF. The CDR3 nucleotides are TGTGCCAGCAGCTTGGGAGGTACTGCGGACTCTGGAAACACCATATATTTT.

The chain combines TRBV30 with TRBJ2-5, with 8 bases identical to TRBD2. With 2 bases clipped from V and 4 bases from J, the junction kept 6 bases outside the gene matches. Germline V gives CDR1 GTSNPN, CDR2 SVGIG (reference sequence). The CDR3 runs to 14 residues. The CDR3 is CAWSPGLGGETQYF. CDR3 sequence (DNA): TGTGCCTGGAGTCCGGGACTAGGGGGAGAGACCCAGTACTTC.

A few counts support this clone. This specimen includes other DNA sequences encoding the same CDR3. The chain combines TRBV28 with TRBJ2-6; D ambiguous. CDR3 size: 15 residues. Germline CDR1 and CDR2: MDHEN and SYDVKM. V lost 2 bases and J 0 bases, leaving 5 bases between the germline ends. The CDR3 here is CASSLTGSGANVLTF. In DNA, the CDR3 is TGTGCCAGCAGTTTAACCGGCTCTGGGGCCAACGTCCTGACTTTC.

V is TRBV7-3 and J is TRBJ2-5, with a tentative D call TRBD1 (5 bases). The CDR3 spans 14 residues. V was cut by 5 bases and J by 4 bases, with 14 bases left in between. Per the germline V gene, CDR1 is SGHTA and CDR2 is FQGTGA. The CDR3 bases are TGTGCCAGCAGCCAAGCGTCAGGGCTAGAGACCCAGTACTTC. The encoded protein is CASSQASGLETQYF.

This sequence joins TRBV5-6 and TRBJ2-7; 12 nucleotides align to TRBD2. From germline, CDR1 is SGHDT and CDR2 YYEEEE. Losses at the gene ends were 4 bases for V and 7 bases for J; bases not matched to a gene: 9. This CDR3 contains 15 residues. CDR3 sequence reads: CASSRGTSGFKEQYF. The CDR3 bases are TGTGCCAGCAGCAGGGGGACTAGCGGGTTCAAGGAGCAGTACTTC.

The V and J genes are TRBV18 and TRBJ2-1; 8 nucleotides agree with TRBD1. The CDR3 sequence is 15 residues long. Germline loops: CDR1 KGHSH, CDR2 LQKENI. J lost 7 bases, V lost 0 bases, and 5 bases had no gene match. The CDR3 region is CASSPPDRVENEQFF. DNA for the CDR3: TGTGCCAGCTCACCACCGGACAGGGTGGAGAATGAGCAGTTCTTC.

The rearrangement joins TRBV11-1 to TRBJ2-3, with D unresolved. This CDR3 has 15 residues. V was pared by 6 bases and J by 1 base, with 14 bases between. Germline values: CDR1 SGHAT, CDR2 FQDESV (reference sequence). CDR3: CASSFTLDRTDTQYF. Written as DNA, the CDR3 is TGTGCCAGCAGTTTCACCCTTGATCGCACAGATACGCAGTATTTT.

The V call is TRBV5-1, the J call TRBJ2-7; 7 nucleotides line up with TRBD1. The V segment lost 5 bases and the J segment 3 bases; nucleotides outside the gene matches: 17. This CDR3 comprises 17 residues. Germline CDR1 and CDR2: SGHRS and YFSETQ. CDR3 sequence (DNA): TGCGCCAGCAGGAGAGGGGACAGCGTAGTTTCAAACTACGAGCAGTACTTC. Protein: CASRRGDSVVSNYEQYF.

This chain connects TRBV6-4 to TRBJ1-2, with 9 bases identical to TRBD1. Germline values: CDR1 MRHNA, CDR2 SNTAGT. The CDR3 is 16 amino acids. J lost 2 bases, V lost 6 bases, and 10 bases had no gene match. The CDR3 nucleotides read TGTGCCAGCAGACCGGGACAGGGCGTACCAAACTATGGCTACACCTTC. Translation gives CASRPGQGVPNYGYTF.

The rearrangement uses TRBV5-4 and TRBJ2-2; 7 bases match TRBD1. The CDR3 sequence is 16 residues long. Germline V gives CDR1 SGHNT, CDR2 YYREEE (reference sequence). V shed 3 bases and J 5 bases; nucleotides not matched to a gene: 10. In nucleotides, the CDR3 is TGTGCCAGCAGCTCCCAAGGGACAGCCAAGACCGGGGAGCTGTTTTTT. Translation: CASSSQGTAKTGELFF. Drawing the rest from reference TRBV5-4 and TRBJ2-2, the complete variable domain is ETGVTQSPTHLIKTRGQQVTLRCSSQSGHNTVSWYQQALGQGPQFIFQYYREEENGRGNFPPRFSGLQFPNYSSELNVNALELDDSALYLCASSSQGTAKTGELFFGEGSRLTVL.

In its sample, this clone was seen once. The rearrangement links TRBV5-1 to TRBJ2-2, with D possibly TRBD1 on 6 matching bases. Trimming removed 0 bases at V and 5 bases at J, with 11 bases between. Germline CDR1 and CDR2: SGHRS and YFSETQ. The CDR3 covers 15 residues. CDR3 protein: CASSLEGVLTGELFF. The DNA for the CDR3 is TGCGCCAGCAGCTTGGAGGGGGTGTTGACCGGGGAGCTGTTTTTT.

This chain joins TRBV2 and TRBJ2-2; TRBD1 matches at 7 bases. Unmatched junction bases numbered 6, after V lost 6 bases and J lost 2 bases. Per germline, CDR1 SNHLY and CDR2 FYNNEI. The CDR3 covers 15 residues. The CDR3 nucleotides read TGTGCCAGCAGGGCCGGGACAGTTAACACCGGGGAGCTGTTTTTT. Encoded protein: CASRAGTVNTGELFF.

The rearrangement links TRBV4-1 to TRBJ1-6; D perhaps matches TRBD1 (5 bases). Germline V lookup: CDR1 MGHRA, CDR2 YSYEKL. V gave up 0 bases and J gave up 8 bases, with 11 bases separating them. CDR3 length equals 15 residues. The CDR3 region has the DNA TGCGCCAGCAGCCAAGATCAGGGCGTTTATTCACCCCTCCACTTT. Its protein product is CASSQDQGVYSPLHF.

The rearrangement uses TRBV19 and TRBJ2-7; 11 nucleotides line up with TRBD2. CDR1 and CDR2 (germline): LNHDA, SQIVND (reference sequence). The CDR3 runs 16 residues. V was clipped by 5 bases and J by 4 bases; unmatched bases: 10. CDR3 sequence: CASSPLAGGPVYEQYF. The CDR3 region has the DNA TGTGCCAGTAGTCCCCTAGCGGGAGGCCCTGTTTACGAGCAGTACTTC.

The CDR3 loop is CASSSGFGYGYTF. The CDR3 nucleotides read TGTGCCAGCAGTTCGGGGTTTGGCTATGGCTACACCTTC. The gene calls are TRBV27 and TRBJ1-2; D is uncertain. This CDR3 has 13 amino acids. Germline CDR1 and CDR2: MNHEY and SMNVEV (reference sequence). The V end lost 4 bases, the J end lost 4 bases, and 10 bases lay between the germline ends.

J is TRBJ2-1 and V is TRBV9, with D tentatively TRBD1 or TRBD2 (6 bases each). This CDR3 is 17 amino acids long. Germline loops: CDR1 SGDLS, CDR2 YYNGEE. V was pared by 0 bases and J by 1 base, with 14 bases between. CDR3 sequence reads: CASSVVVGGPSYNEQFF. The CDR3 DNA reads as TGTGCCAGCAGCGTAGTGGTGGGGGGCCCGTCCTACAATGAGCAGTTCTTC. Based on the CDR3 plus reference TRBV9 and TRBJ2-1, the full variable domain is DSGVTQTPKHLITATGQRVTLRCSPRSGDLSVYWYQQSLDQGLQFLIQYYNGEERAKGNILERFSAQQFPDLHSELNLSSLELGDSALYFCASSVVVGGPSYNEQFFGPGTRLTVL.

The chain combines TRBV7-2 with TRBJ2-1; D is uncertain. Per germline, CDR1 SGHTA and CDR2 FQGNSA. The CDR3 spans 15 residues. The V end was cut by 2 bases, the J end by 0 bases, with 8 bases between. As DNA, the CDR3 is TGTGCCAGCAGCTTATCGGCACCCTCCTACAATGAGCAGTTCTTC. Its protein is CASSLSAPSYNEQFF.

CDR3 nucleotide sequence: TGTGCCTGGAGTGGACTAGCGGGACCCCAAGAGACCCAGTACTTC. It is translated as CAWSGLAGPQETQYF. V gene TRBV30 combines with J gene TRBJ2-5, with 11 nucleotides matching TRBD2. Germline V CDR1 and CDR2: GTSNPN, SVGIG (reference sequence). The trim removed 1 base at V and 1 base at J, leaving 2 bases unmatched. The CDR3 has 15 residues.

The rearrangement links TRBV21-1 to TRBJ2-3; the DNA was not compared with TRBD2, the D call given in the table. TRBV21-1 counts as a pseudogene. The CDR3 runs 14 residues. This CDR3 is CASSSGGVTDTQYF. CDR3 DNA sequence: TGTGCCAGCAGCAGTGGGGGGGTCACAGATACGCAGTATTTT.

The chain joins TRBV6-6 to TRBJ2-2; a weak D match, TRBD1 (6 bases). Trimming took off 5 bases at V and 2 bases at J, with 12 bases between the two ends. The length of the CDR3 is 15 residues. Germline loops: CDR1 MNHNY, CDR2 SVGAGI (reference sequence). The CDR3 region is CASSIRTDNTGELFF. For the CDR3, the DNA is TGTGCCAGCAGTATTAGGACAGACAACACCGGGGAGCTGTTTTTT.

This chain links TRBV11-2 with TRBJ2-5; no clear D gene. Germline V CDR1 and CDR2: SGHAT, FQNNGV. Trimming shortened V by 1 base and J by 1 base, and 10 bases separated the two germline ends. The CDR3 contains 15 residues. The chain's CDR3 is CASSLVRWGQETQYF. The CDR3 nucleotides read TGTGCCAGCAGCTTAGTGAGGTGGGGCCAAGAGACCCAGTACTTC.

In nucleotides, the CDR3 is TGCAGCGGTAGGGGGGGGTCCTACGAGCAGTACTTC. Translated: CSGRGGSYEQYF. The chain couples TRBV29-1 to TRBJ2-7; tentative D call: TRBD2 (7 bases). This CDR3 has 12 residues. From germline, CDR1 is SQVTM and CDR2 ANQGSEA. Trimming cost V 7 bases and J 1 base, with 11 bases left between them.

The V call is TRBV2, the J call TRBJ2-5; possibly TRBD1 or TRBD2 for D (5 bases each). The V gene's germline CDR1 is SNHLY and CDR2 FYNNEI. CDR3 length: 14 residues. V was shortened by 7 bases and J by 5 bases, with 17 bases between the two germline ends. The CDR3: CASIPNGAGETQYF. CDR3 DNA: TGTGCCAGCATTCCCAACGGGGCCGGGGAGACCCAGTACTTC.

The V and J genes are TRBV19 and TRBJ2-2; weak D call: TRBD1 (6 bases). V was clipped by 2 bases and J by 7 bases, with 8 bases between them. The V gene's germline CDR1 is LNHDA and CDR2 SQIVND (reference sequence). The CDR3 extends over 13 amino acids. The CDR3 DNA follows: TGTGCCAGTAGTATAACAGGGTACGGGGAGCTGTTTTTT. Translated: CASSITGYGELFF.

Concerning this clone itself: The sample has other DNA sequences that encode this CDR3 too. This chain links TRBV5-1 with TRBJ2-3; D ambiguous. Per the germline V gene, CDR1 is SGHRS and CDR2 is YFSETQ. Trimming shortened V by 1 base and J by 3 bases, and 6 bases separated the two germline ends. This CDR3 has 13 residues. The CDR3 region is CASSLLGTDTQYF. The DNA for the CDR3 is TGCGCCAGCAGCTTGTTGGGGACAGATACGCAGTATTTT.

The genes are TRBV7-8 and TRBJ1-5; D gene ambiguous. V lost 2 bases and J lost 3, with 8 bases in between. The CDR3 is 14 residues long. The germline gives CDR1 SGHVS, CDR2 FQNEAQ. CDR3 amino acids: CASSLISDNQPQHF. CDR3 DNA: TGTGCCAGCAGCTTAATATCAGACAATCAGCCCCAGCATTTT.

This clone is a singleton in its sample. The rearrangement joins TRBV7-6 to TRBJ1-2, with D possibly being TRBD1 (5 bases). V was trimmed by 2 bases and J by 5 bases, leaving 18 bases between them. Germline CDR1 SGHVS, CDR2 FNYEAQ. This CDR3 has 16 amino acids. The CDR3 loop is CASSLLSGLSAYGYTF. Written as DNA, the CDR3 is TGTGCCAGCAGCTTACTCTCGGGACTCTCCGCTTATGGCTACACCTTC. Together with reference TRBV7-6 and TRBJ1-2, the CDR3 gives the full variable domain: GAGVSQSPRYKVTKRGQDVALRCDPISGHVSLYWYRQALGQGPEFLTYFNYEAQQDKSGLPNDRFSAERPEGSISTLTIQRTEQRDSAMYRCASSLLSGLSAYGYTFGSGTRLTVV.